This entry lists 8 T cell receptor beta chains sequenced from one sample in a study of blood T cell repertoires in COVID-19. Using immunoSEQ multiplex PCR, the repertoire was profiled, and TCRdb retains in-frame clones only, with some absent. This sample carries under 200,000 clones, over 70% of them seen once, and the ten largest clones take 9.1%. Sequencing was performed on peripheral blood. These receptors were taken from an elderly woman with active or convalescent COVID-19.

The CDR3 is CASSQHRRTGANSYEQYF. The CDR3 DNA reads TGTGCCAGCAGTCAACACCGGCGGACAGGGGCGAACTCCTACGAGCAGTACTTC. V usage is TRBV14 and J usage is TRBJ2-7; 9 bases fit TRBD1. This CDR3 has 18 amino acids. V lost 6 bases, J lost 0 bases, and 15 bases stayed unmatched. Germline V gene sequence: CDR1 SGHDN, CDR2 FVKESK.

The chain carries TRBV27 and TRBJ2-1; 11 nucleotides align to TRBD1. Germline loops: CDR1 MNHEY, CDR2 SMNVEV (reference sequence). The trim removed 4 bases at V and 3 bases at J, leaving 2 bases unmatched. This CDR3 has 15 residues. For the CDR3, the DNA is TGTGCCAGCAGTTCCGGGACAGGGGGCTACAATGAGCAGTTCTTC. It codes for CASSSGTGGYNEQFF.

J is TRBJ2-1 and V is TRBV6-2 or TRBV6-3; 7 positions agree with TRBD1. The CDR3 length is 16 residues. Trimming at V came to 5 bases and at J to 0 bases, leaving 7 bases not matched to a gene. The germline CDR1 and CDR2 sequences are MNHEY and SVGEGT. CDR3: CASSPLQGVSYNEQFF. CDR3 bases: TGTGCCAGCAGTCCCCTGCAGGGGGTCTCCTACAATGAGCAGTTCTTC.

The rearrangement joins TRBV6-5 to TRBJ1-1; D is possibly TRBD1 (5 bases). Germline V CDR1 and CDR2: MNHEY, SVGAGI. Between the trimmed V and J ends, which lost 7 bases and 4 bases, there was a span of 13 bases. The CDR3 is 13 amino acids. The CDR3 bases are TGTGCCAGCAAGGACACAGTGGTCACTGAAGCTTTCTTT. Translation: CASKDTVVTEAFF.

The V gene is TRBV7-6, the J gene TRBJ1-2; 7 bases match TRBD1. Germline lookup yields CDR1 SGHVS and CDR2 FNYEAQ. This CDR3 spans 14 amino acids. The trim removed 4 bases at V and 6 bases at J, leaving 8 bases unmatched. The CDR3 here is CASSSQQGQNGYTF. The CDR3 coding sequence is TGTGCCAGCAGCTCGCAACAGGGGCAGAATGGCTACACCTTC.

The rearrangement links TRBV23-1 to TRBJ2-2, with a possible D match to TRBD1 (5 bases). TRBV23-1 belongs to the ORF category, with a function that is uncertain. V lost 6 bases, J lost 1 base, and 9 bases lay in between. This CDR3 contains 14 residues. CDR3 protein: CASRSTGNTGELFF. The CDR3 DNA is TGCGCCAGCAGGTCTACAGGGAACACCGGGGAGCTGTTTTTT.

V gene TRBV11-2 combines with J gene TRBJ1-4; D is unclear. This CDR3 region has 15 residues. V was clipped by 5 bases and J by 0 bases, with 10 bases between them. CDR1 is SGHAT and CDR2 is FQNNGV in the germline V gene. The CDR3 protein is CASSGGSATNEKLFF. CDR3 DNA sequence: TGTGCCAGCAGCGGAGGGTCCGCAACTAATGAAAAACTGTTTTTT. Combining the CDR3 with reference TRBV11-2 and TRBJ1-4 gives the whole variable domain EAGVAQSPRYKIIEKRQSVAFWCNPISGHATLYWYQQILGQGPKLLIQFQNNGVVDDSQLPKDRFSAERLKGVDSTLKIQPAKLEDSAVYLCASSGGSATNEKLFFGSGTQLSVL.

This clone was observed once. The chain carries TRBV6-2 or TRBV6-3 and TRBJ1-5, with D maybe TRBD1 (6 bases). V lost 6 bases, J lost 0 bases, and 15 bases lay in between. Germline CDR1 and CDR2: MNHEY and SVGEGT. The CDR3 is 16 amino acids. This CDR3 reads CASRYTGLYSNQPQHF. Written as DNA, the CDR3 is TGTGCCAGCAGGTACACAGGGCTTTATAGCAATCAGCCCCAGCATTTT.